The present entry profiles one T cell receptor (beta chain) with its context. V lost 7 bases to trimming and J lost 6 bases, with 7 bases between them. The CDR3 loop spans 11 amino acids. Germline loops: CDR1 SGHRS, CDR2 YFSETQ. Assay: immunoSEQ multiplex PCR; the TCRdb copy retains only in-frame clones and omits some. Of 150,000 to 200,000 clones in the sample, 86% were seen once. These data come from a study of cytomegalovirus exposure and HLA in healthy donors. The sequence derives from a woman between 18 and 29 years old in good health and CMV-seronegative. The chain has TRBV5-1 and TRBJ2-2, with TRBD2 as a possible D gene (5 bases). The sequencing sample was made of PBMCs. CDR3 loop: CASGSSGELFF. The CDR3, as DNA: TGCGCCAGCGGGAGTTCCGGGGAGCTGTTTTTT. Full variable domain (remainder filled in from reference TRBV5-1 and TRBJ2-2): KAGVTQTPRYLIKTRGQQVTLSCSPISGHRSVSWYQQTPGQGLQFLFEYFSETQRNKGNFPGRFSGRQFSNSRSEMNVSTLELGDSALYLCASGSSGELFFGEGSRLTVL.